The 23 T cell receptor beta chains given below trace back to one sample, sequenced in a study of blood T cell repertoires in COVID-19. Produced via immunoSEQ multiplex PCR; TCRdb's table is partial and in-frame only. The repertoire holds about 220,000 clones, with about four fifths as singletons. Material: PBMCs or T cells enriched from blood (not recorded which). These TCRs come from a woman aged 40 to 50 with acute COVID-19.

This chain uses TRBV24-1 with TRBJ2-2, with a weak D call TRBD1 (5 bases). V shed 4 bases and J shed 5 bases, with 13 bases lying between them. This CDR3 comprises 15 residues. CDR1 and CDR2 (germline): KGHDR, SFDVKD. DNA of the CDR3: TGTGCCACCAGTGACCCAATGCGACAGACCGGGGAGCTGTTTTTT. It is translated as CATSDPMRQTGELFF.

V and J are TRBV7-9 and TRBJ2-7, with D maybe TRBD2 (11 bases). Germline CDR1 SEHNR, CDR2 FQNEAQ (reference sequence). V was clipped by 5 bases and J by 4 bases, with 24 bases between them. The CDR3 extends over 17 amino acids. CDR3 region: CASSQGQGTSGLYEQYF. The CDR3 region has the DNA TGTGCCAGCAGCCAGGGACAGGGGACTAGCGGCCTGTACGAGCAGTACTTC. The variable domain in full, completed from reference TRBV7-9 and TRBJ2-7, reads DTGVSQNPRHKITKRGQNVTFRCDPISEHNRLYWYRQTLGQGPEFLTYFQNEAQLEKSRLLSDRFSAERPKGSFSTLEIQRTEQGDSAMYLCASSQGQGTSGLYEQYFGPGTRLTVT.

This chain connects TRBV6-5 to TRBJ1-1; possible D gene TRBD1, 5 bases. The CDR3 extends over 13 amino acids. Germline lookup yields CDR1 MNHEY and CDR2 SVGAGI. V was cut by 8 bases and J by 11 bases, with 21 bases left in between. As DNA, the CDR3 is TGTGCCAGCGGGACCGGCGCGGGGCCTACGGCTTTCTTT. Its translation is CASGTGAGPTAFF.

The chain recombines TRBV7-6 with TRBJ1-3; D gene ambiguous. This CDR3 has 14 amino acids. Germline loops: CDR1 SGHVS, CDR2 FNYEAQ. Trimming removed 5 bases from V and 4 bases from J, with 12 bases in between. CDR3 nucleotides: TGTGCCAGCAGCCTCTTCCAGGCGGGAAACACCATATATTTT. This gives the protein CASSLFQAGNTIYF.

This clone was detected only once. V is TRBV12-3 or TRBV12-4 and J is TRBJ1-2; D is uncertain. This CDR3 is built from 13 residues. V was pared by 8 bases and J by 8 bases, with 18 bases between. The CDR3 loop reads CASGLAGRGGYTF. The CDR3 coding sequence is TGTGCCAGCGGCCTGGCCGGGAGAGGAGGCTACACCTTC.

With regard to this clone: At the DNA level, this CDR3 is encoded by other sequences in the same sample as well. This chain links TRBV18 with TRBJ1-1; the match to TRBD1 covers 9 bases. V lost 1 base to trimming and J lost 5 bases; unmatched junction nucleotides: 2. The CDR3 is 14 amino acids. Looked up from germline, CDR1 is KGHSH and CDR2 is LQKENI. The chain's CDR3 is CASSPLDRGTEAFF. The CDR3 nucleotides are TGTGCCAGCTCACCACTCGACAGGGGGACTGAAGCTTTCTTT. Full variable domain (rest looked up from reference TRBV18 and TRBJ1-1): NAGVMQNPRHLVRRRGQEARLRCSPMKGHSHVYWYRQLPEEGLKFMVYLQKENIIDESGMPKERFSAEFPKEGPSILRIQQVVRGDSAAYFCASSPLDRGTEAFFGQGTRLTVV.

J is TRBJ1-4 and V is TRBV4-1, with D maybe TRBD1 (5 bases). This CDR3 spans 13 amino acids. Germline CDR1 reads MGHRA; CDR2 reads YSYEKL. V lost 6 bases and J lost 0, with 5 bases in between. The CDR3 DNA reads TGCGCCAGCAGGACAGCAACTAATGAAAAACTGTTTTTT. It specifies CASRTATNEKLFF.

V and J are TRBV7-8 and TRBJ2-7; D is undetermined. Germline assignment: CDR1 SGHVS and CDR2 FQNEAQ. The CDR3 has 15 residues. V was shortened by 0 bases and J by 3 bases, with 12 bases between the two germline ends. DNA for the CDR3: TGTGCCAGCAGCTTAGCCGGCGGAGAACACTACGAGCAGTACTTC. Protein: CASSLAGGEHYEQYF.

The CDR3 region has the DNA TGTGCCAGCAGCCAAGTCCCTTCCTATCCGTTCTTC. Translating gives CASSQVPSYPFF. This rearrangement joins TRBV4-2 to TRBJ2-1; no clear D gene. Germline V gives CDR1 LGHNA, CDR2 YNFKEQ. Trimming took 1 base from V and 15 from J, leaving 13 bases between them. The CDR3 is 12 amino acids.

The chain joins TRBV4-1 to TRBJ2-1, with 8 bases lining up with TRBD2. Germline V gene lookup returns CDR1 MGHRA and CDR2 YSYEKL. J gave up 5 bases and V 0 bases, and 6 bases lay outside the gene matches. This CDR3 comprises 16 residues. CDR3 DNA: TGCGCCAGCAGCCAAGAAGGCGGGGGGACCAACAATGAGCAGTTCTTC. This encodes CASSQEGGGTNNEQFF.

This clone was seen only a few times. V is TRBV4-3 and J is TRBJ1-6; D not resolved. Trimming took off 5 bases at V and 7 bases at J, with 12 bases between the two ends. The CDR3 is 14 residues long. CDR1 is LGHNA, CDR2 YSLEER, per germline. CDR3 bases: TGCGCCAGCAGCTTTTCTCGGGGAAATTCACCCCTCCACTTT. This sequence encodes CASSFSRGNSPLHF.

V gene TRBV2 combines with J gene TRBJ2-5; 13 bases map to TRBD2. With 6 bases clipped from V and 5 bases from J, the junction kept 6 bases outside the gene matches. This CDR3 region has 15 residues. Germline V CDR1 and CDR2: SNHLY, FYNNEI. CDR3 protein: CASRDGLAGVETQYF. The CDR3 DNA follows: TGTGCCAGCAGAGACGGACTAGCGGGGGTGGAGACCCAGTACTTC.

The rearrangement joins TRBV3-1 (or the pseudogene TRBV3-2) to TRBJ2-5; 8 nucleotides line up with TRBD2. This CDR3 contains 13 residues. CDR1 LGHDT and CDR2 YNNKEL come from the germline V gene (reference sequence). Germline trimming cut 7 bases from V and 5 bases from J; bases unmatched to any gene: 6. The CDR3 reads CASNRGGRETQYF. CDR3 nucleotide sequence: TGTGCCAGCAACCGGGGGGGCCGCGAGACCCAGTACTTC.

The V gene is TRBV2, the J gene TRBJ2-1; D is ambiguous. Trimming left V 3 bases short and J 5 bases short, with 14 bases between. This CDR3 has 15 amino acids. Per germline, CDR1 SNHLY and CDR2 FYNNEI. CDR3 sequence (DNA): TGTGCCAGCAGTGAGTACGAGGAACCAAACAATGAGCAGTTCTTC. This sequence encodes CASSEYEEPNNEQFF. The full variable domain, completed using reference TRBV2 and TRBJ2-1, is EPEVTQTPSHQVTQMGQEVILRCVPISNHLYFYWYRQILGQKVEFLVSFYNNEISEKSEIFDDQFSVERPDGSNFTLKIRSTKLEDSAMYFCASSEYEEPNNEQFFGPGTRLTVL.

The genes are TRBV27 and TRBJ2-7; 9 bases align to TRBD2. J was trimmed by 2 bases and V by 0 bases; bases with no gene match: 2. This CDR3 has 15 amino acids. Germline values: CDR1 MNHEY, CDR2 SMNVEV (reference sequence). The CDR3 protein is CASSLSGGGAYEQYF. In nucleotides, the CDR3 is TGTGCCAGCAGTTTATCGGGCGGGGGGGCCTACGAGCAGTACTTC.

The chain links TRBV11-2 to TRBJ2-4, with TRBD2 identical over 8 bases. V was clipped by 5 bases and J by 9 bases; unmatched bases: 18. Germline CDR1 and CDR2: SGHAT and FQNNGV. The CDR3 is made up of 17 amino acids. In DNA, the CDR3 is TGTGCCAGCAGCCTAGGGGGTGCGGCTAGCGGGTCGGGCATTCAGTACTTC. Encoded protein: CASSLGGAASGSGIQYF.

The chain uses TRBV18 and TRBJ2-7; the match to TRBD2 covers 12 bases. With V trimmed by 0 bases and J by 3 bases, 9 bases remained unmatched. Germline lookup yields CDR1 KGHSH and CDR2 LQKENI. The CDR3 totals 18 residues. The CDR3 DNA follows: TGTGCCAGCTCACCACCGTTAGGACTAGCGGGGATACTCTACGAGCAGTACTTC. Protein product: CASSPPLGLAGILYEQYF. The complete variable domain, with remaining parts taken from reference TRBV18 and TRBJ2-7, reads NAGVMQNPRHLVRRRGQEARLRCSPMKGHSHVYWYRQLPEEGLKFMVYLQKENIIDESGMPKERFSAEFPKEGPSILRIQQVVRGDSAAYFCASSPPLGLAGILYEQYFGPGTRLTVT.

This chain links TRBV27 with TRBJ2-1, with D possibly matching TRBD1 (6 bases). V lost 4 bases, J lost 6 bases, and 16 bases lay in between. The CDR3 has 15 amino acids. Per germline, CDR1 MNHEY and CDR2 SMNVEV (reference sequence). This CDR3 is CASSWDTGWGNEQFF. CDR3 DNA sequence: TGTGCCAGCAGTTGGGACACAGGGTGGGGCAATGAGCAGTTCTTC.

V is TRBV7-2 and J is TRBJ1-3, with 8 bases aligning to TRBD1. The CDR3 totals 15 residues. Germline CDR1 is SGHTA and CDR2 is FQGNSA. Trimming removed 3 bases from V and 0 bases from J; junction bases left unmatched: 1. The CDR3 here is CASSFDRGSGNTIYF. CDR3 nucleotide sequence: TGTGCCAGCAGCTTCGACAGGGGCTCTGGAAACACCATATATTTT.

The V call is TRBV27, the J call TRBJ2-3; maybe TRBD2 (6 bases). Trimming pared 6 bases from V and 5 bases from J, leaving 15 bases between. CDR1 and CDR2 (germline): MNHEY, SMNVEV (reference sequence). This CDR3 has 14 amino acids. The CDR3 region is CASRGWQGGDTQYF. Written as DNA, the CDR3 is TGTGCCAGCAGGGGTTGGCAGGGAGGAGATACGCAGTATTTT.

This chain links TRBV7-9 with TRBJ1-3, with D unclear. The CDR3 contains 17 residues. CDR1 is SEHNR, CDR2 FQNEAQ, per germline (reference sequence). Trimming shortened V by 1 base and J by 0 bases, and 13 bases separated the two germline ends. DNA of the CDR3: TGTGCCAGCAGCTTAGAGGAGAAAGTGAACTCTGGAAACACCATATATTTT. It encodes CASSLEEKVNSGNTIYF.

V usage is TRBV28 and J usage is TRBJ2-3; 16 nucleotides line up with TRBD2. This CDR3 is 16 amino acids long. The V segment lost 6 bases and the J segment 8 bases; nucleotides outside the gene matches: 8. The germline gives CDR1 MDHEN, CDR2 SYDVKM. The DNA for the CDR3 is TGTGCCAGCAGATCAGGGACTAGCGGGAGGGCACCTACGCAGTATTTT. Encoded protein: CASRSGTSGRAPTQYF.

This clone showed up just a few times. The rearrangement joins TRBV2 to TRBJ2-7, with no clear D. The CDR3 is 12 residues long. Looked up from germline, CDR1 is SNHLY and CDR2 is FYNNEI. The V end lost 2 bases, the J end lost 7 bases, and 9 bases lay between the germline ends. The DNA for the CDR3 is TGTGCCAGCAGTGAATTGTCCCTTGAGCAGTACTTC. Its translation is CASSELSLEQYF.